The following is a T cell receptor (beta chain) sequence with its context. Using immunoSEQ multiplex PCR, the repertoire was profiled, and TCRdb retains in-frame clones only, with some absent. Here the sample spans about 660,000 clones, around nine tenths being singletons. The sample comes from a study of shared T cell receptors in the human thymus. Trimming took 8 bases from V and 0 from J; bases not matched to a gene: 6. This CDR3 has 15 amino acids. The sample also formed part of further work on human thymus T cells. Per that paper: The source of the thymus tissue was resections taken during corrective heart surgery. Highly overlapping thymic repertoires among unrelated individuals were reported in related research.

The V gene is TRBV23-1, the J gene TRBJ2-4; 8 bases are a match to TRBD1. TRBV23-1 is sorted into the ORF group, with uncertain function. This TCR came from a boy less than two years old with a congenital heart defect. Sequenced sample: thymocytes. The CDR3 reads CASPRTGRAKNIQYF. CDR3 DNA: TGCGCCAGCCCTAGGACAGGGCGAGCCAAAAACATTCAGTACTTC.